This TCR beta chain was found in a study of blood T cell repertoires in COVID-19. Study background: Material from acute and convalescent COVID-19 was sourced from the United States, Italy and Spain. T cells, B-cell-depleted T cells, or PBMCs supplied cDNA or gDNA.

Two negative PCRs, clearance, or symptom resolution characterized the recovered Cohort 3 donors. Trimming took 6 bases from V and 7 from J, leaving 13 bases between them. CDR1 and CDR2 (germline): MNHEY, SVGAGI. CDR3 length equals 14 residues. In the study's own analysis: Nucleated cell counts were estimated from reference gene primer amplification. Repertoires were generated with immunoSEQ multiplex PCR, while TCRdb's copy carries only in-frame clones and drops some. V, J and clone size are those of that table, while D and trimming were read from the DNA. The table shows roughly 280,000 clones, with roughly 90% occurring only once.

Material: PBMCs or T cells enriched from blood (not recorded which). This chain connects TRBV6-5 to TRBJ1-6; D is perhaps TRBD1 (5 bases). The clonotype comes from a woman aged 60-75 years who had recovered from COVID-19. The CDR3 region is CASSSRDRNSPLHF. The CDR3 DNA follows: TGTGCCAGCAGCTCCAGAGACAGAAATTCACCCCTCCACTTT.